Below are 20 T cell receptor beta chains sequenced from a single sample in a study of blood T cell repertoires in COVID-19. Data came from immunoSEQ multiplex PCR; TCRdb stores just in-frame clones and leaves some out. This sample has about 70,000 clones, with over 80% found just once. Sequencing was performed on peripheral blood. The receptors shown here come from a woman in her sixties with acute or convalescent COVID-19.

The chain joins TRBV14 to TRBJ2-3; 8 bases line up with TRBD2. In germline, CDR1 is SGHDN, CDR2 FVKESK. J gave up 4 bases and V 1 base, and 10 bases lay outside the gene matches. This CDR3 region has 17 residues. The CDR3 region is CASSQVGSGELSDTQYF. The CDR3 coding sequence is TGTGCCAGCAGCCAAGTTGGTAGCGGGGAGCTTTCAGATACGCAGTATTTT.

The V gene is TRBV28, the J gene TRBJ1-2, with D perhaps TRBD1 (5 bases). CDR3 length: 15 amino acids. Germline CDR1 is MDHEN and CDR2 is SYDVKM. Deletions cut 5 bases from V and 6 bases from J, with 19 bases between. The CDR3 protein is CASSPSDSLSNGYTF. CDR3 coding DNA: TGTGCCAGCAGTCCTTCCGACAGCCTTAGTAATGGCTACACCTTC.

The chain combines TRBV28 with TRBJ1-2; tentatively, D is TRBD1 (6 bases). This CDR3 has 16 amino acids. With 2 bases removed from V and 2 bases from J, the gap between germline ends came to 15 bases. Germline V gene sequence: CDR1 MDHEN, CDR2 SYDVKM. The CDR3 bases are TGTGCCAGCAGTTTACGGGGGGCGGGGAAAAACTATGGCTACACCTTC. Its protein is CASSLRGAGKNYGYTF.

The V gene is TRBV7-2, the J gene TRBJ2-7; 7 positions match TRBD2. CDR3 length: 18 residues. CDR1 SGHTA and CDR2 FQGNSA come from the germline V gene. The V segment lost 5 bases and the J segment 2 bases; nucleotides outside the gene matches: 18. The CDR3 DNA follows: TGTGCCAGCAGCCTTAGGGGCGGCGGGCGGGGGATAACCTACGAGCAGTACTTC. Its translation: CASSLRGGGRGITYEQYF.

This clone was seen once. This chain links TRBV6-5 with TRBJ2-7, with D possibly matching TRBD2 (6 bases). This CDR3 comprises 12 residues. V was cut by 8 bases and J by 1 base, with 9 bases left in between. The V gene's germline CDR1 is MNHEY and CDR2 SVGAGI. CDR3 amino acids: CASGLSSYEQYF. In nucleotides, the CDR3 is TGTGCCAGCGGACTATCGTCCTACGAGCAGTACTTC.

The rearrangement uses TRBV6-1 and TRBJ1-4; no clear D gene. Trimming stripped 3 bases from V and 0 bases from J, with 11 bases between. The CDR3 runs to 16 residues. CDR1 MNHNS and CDR2 SASEGT come from the germline V gene. In DNA, the CDR3 is TGTGCCAGCAGTGACCCTCGTGGAGCAACTAATGAAAAACTGTTTTTT. Amino acids: CASSDPRGATNEKLFF.

This chain links TRBV13 with TRBJ2-6; D may be TRBD1 (5 bases). This CDR3 contains 15 residues. Trimming took 5 bases from V and 2 from J, leaving 10 bases between them. Germline V gene lookup returns CDR1 PRHDT and CDR2 FYEKMQ (reference sequence). The CDR3 loop is CASSPTRAGANVLTF. Written as DNA, the CDR3 is TGTGCCAGCAGCCCCACCAGGGCTGGGGCCAACGTCCTGACTTTC.

The V and J genes are TRBV2 and TRBJ2-7; D is undetermined. With 6 bases removed from V and 2 bases from J, the gap between germline ends came to 14 bases. The CDR3 length is 14 residues. The germline V gene encodes CDR1 SNHLY and CDR2 FYNNEI. This CDR3 reads CASRFDTLPYEQYF. The CDR3 DNA sequence: TGTGCCAGCAGGTTTGACACCCTACCCTACGAGCAGTACTTC.

The gene calls are TRBV25-1 and TRBJ1-1; no clear D. V dropped 1 base and J dropped 6 bases, with 12 bases sitting between them. CDR3 length: 14 amino acids. The germline gives CDR1 MGHDK, CDR2 SYGVNS. The CDR3 DNA reads as TGTGCCAGCAGTGAATCGTTCTGGGCATCTGAAGCTTTCTTT. Protein product: CASSESFWASEAFF.

The rearrangement uses TRBV5-5 and TRBJ1-3, with 7 bases that match TRBD1. From germline, CDR1 is SGHKS and CDR2 YYEKEE (reference sequence). This CDR3 has 14 residues. The V gene end was trimmed by 3 bases and the J gene end by 6 bases; junction bases not matched to a gene: 6. The CDR3 spells CASSYWDRPNTIYF. The CDR3 DNA is TGTGCCAGCAGCTACTGGGACAGACCAAACACCATATATTTT.

The V call is TRBV5-6, the J call TRBJ1-2; D not certain. The CDR3 totals 13 residues. Trimming removed 0 bases from V and 4 bases from J, with 7 bases in between. Germline loops: CDR1 SGHDT, CDR2 YYEEEE. CDR3 protein: CASSLAEIYGYTF. The CDR3 DNA follows: TGTGCCAGCAGCTTGGCGGAGATCTATGGCTACACCTTC.

The V and J genes are TRBV9 and TRBJ1-6; 7 bases align to TRBD1. Germline values: CDR1 SGDLS, CDR2 YYNGEE. The trim removed 3 bases at V and 9 bases at J, leaving 6 bases unmatched. The CDR3 has 14 residues. CDR3 sequence reads: CASSARGPTSPLHF. DNA of the CDR3: TGTGCCAGCAGCGCAAGGGGGCCGACTTCACCCCTCCACTTT.

This chain joins TRBV29-1 and TRBJ1-2, with a possible D match to TRBD1 (5 bases). Germline V gene lookup returns CDR1 SQVTM and CDR2 ANQGSEA. V was shortened by 6 bases and J by 4 bases, with 15 bases between the two germline ends. There are 13 residues in the CDR3. CDR3 sequence: CSVLPGYGYGYTF. CDR3 sequence (DNA): TGCAGCGTCCTTCCAGGGTATGGCTATGGCTACACCTTC.

This clone turned up a few times. This chain links TRBV7-2 with TRBJ1-5; D not resolved. Per germline, CDR1 SGHTA and CDR2 FQGNSA. Trimming stripped 2 bases from V and 7 bases from J, with 9 bases between. The CDR3 consists of 13 residues. The CDR3 DNA sequence: TGTGCCAGCAGCTTAACGCGGAACCAGCCCCAGCATTTT. It specifies CASSLTRNQPQHF. Full variable domain (missing parts from reference TRBV7-2 and TRBJ1-5): GAGVSQSPSNKVTEKGKDVELRCDPISGHTALYWYRQSLGQGLEFLIYFQGNSAPDKSGLPSDRFSAERTGGSVSTLTIQRTQQEDSAVYLCASSLTRNQPQHFGDGTRLSIL.

This clone turned up a few times. The chain carries TRBV19 and TRBJ2-5; D is unresolved. V was trimmed by 2 bases and J by 3 bases, leaving 10 bases between them. The germline CDR1 and CDR2 sequences are LNHDA and SQIVND (reference sequence). The CDR3 is made up of 14 amino acids. CDR3 residues: CASSIKPREETQYF. Here the CDR3 DNA reads TGTGCCAGTAGTATAAAACCGAGAGAAGAGACCCAGTACTTC.

The J gene is TRBJ2-3, the V gene TRBV7-9; D gene ambiguous. Germline V CDR1 and CDR2: SEHNR, FQNEAQ (reference sequence). Trimming removed 2 bases at V and 6 bases at J, with 6 bases between. The CDR3 sequence is 12 residues long. The DNA of the CDR3 is TGTGCCAGCAGCTTAAACATGGATACGCAGTATTTT. Amino acids: CASSLNMDTQYF.

V is TRBV11-1 and J is TRBJ1-4; TRBD1 agrees at 9 bases. Germline CDR1 is SGHAT and CDR2 is FQDESV (reference sequence). V shed 5 bases and J 2 bases; nucleotides not matched to a gene: 3. The CDR3 length is 15 residues. CDR3 sequence: CASSLGQGTNEKLFF. Here the CDR3 DNA reads TGTGCCAGCAGCCTCGGACAGGGGACTAATGAAAAACTGTTTTTT.

In DNA form, the CDR3 reads TGCGCCAGCAGCGTACGGGAAGAGACCCAGTACTTC. Translated: CASSVREETQYF. The rearrangement uses TRBV5-1 and TRBJ2-5; D unresolved. Germline CDR1 and CDR2: SGHRS and YFSETQ. The ends were cut back, 4 bases at V and 3 bases at J, with 7 bases in the middle. The CDR3 runs 12 residues. Looking up the rest from reference TRBV5-1 and TRBJ2-5 gives the full variable domain: KAGVTQTPRYLIKTRGQQVTLSCSPISGHRSVSWYQQTPGQGLQFLFEYFSETQRNKGNFPGRFSGRQFSNSRSEMNVSTLELGDSALYLCASSVREETQYFGPGTRLLVL.

Only a few counts were recorded for this clone. V is TRBV6-6 and J is TRBJ2-6, with 8 bases lining up with TRBD2. This CDR3 has 17 residues. Germline CDR1 reads MNHNY; CDR2 reads SVGAGI (reference sequence). With V trimmed by 5 bases and J by 0 bases, 6 bases remained unmatched. The CDR3 loop is CASSLGLGGSGANVLTF. The CDR3 nucleotides read TGTGCCAGCAGTCTGGGACTAGGGGGCTCTGGGGCCAACGTCCTGACTTTC.

This clone was recorded once. The CDR3 reads CSVEEPGTGNTIYF. CDR3 DNA: TGCAGCGTTGAAGAACCGGGTACTGGAAACACCATATATTTT. The rearrangement links TRBV29-1 to TRBJ1-3; D unclear. The V gene's germline CDR1 is SQVTM and CDR2 ANQGSEA. This CDR3 region has 14 residues. V was clipped by 0 bases and J by 2 bases, with 8 bases between them.